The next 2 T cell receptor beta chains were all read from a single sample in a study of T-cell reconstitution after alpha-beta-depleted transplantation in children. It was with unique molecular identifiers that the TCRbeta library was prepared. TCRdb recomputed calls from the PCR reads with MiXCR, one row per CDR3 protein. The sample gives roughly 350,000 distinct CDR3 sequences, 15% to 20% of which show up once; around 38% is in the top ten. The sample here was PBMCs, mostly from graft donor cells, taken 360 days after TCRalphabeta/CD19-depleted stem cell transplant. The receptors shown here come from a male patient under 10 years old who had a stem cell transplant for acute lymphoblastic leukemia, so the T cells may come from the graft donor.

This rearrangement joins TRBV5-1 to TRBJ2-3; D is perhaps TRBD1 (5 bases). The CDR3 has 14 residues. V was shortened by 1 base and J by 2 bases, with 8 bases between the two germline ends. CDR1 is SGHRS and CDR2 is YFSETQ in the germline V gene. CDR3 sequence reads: CASSLQDNTDTQYF. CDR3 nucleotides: TGCGCCAGCAGCTTGCAGGACAACACAGATACGCAGTATTTT.

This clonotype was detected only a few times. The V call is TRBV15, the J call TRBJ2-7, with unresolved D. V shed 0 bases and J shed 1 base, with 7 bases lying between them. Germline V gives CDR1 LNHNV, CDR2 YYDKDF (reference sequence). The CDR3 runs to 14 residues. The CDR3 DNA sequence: TGTGCCACCAGCAGAGATAAACAGTCCTACGAGCAGTACTTC. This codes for CATSRDKQSYEQYF.